This entry lists 7 T cell receptor beta chains sequenced from one sample in a study of blood T cell repertoires in COVID-19. The data were produced by immunoSEQ multiplex PCR, yet TCRdb's version contains in-frame clones alone and is incomplete. The table includes 260,000 or so clones, approximately 88% detected once. What was sequenced was peripheral blood. These receptor sequences come from a human donor in a cohort sampled during active COVID-19.

The chain has TRBV29-1 and TRBJ2-7; 7 bases line up with TRBD2. With V trimmed by 4 bases and J by 3 bases, 6 bases remained unmatched. CDR3 length: 13 residues. Germline CDR1 is SQVTM and CDR2 is ANQGSEA. The CDR3 nucleotides are TGCAGCGTTGTTTTCAGGGAGGGCTACGAGCAGTACTTC. This sequence encodes CSVVFREGYEQYF.

The CDR3 bases are TGTGCCAGTAGTCACATCGGGACAGGGGTAGGTCAGCCCCAGCATTTT. Protein product: CASSHIGTGVGQPQHF. The gene calls are TRBV19 and TRBJ1-5; the match to TRBD1 covers 10 bases. The CDR3 runs 16 residues. CDR1 and CDR2 from the germline V gene are LNHDA and SQIVND (reference sequence). The V and J ends lost 5 bases and 6 bases, in that order; junction bases with no gene match: 10.

The chain carries TRBV11-2 and TRBJ2-7, with a possible D match to TRBD1 (5 bases). CDR1 and CDR2 from the germline V gene are SGHAT and FQNNGV. CDR3 length: 15 amino acids. Trimming left V 1 base short and J 1 base short, with 11 bases between. The CDR3 DNA sequence: TGTGCCAGCAGCTTAGCCCTCGCAGGGTCCTACGAGCAGTACTTC. Protein product: CASSLALAGSYEQYF.

This clone has just one count. V gene TRBV30 combines with J gene TRBJ2-7; D possibly corresponds to TRBD1 (6 bases). The CDR3 is 14 amino acids. Germline CDR1 and CDR2: GTSNPN and SVGIG (reference sequence). The V gene lost 2 bases and the J gene lost 0 bases, with 11 bases spanning the gap. The CDR3, as DNA: TGTGCCTGGAGTAGGACAGCAAGCTCCTACGAGCAGTACTTC. This translates into CAWSRTASSYEQYF.

In its sample, this clone was seen once. The chain recombines TRBV19 with TRBJ2-2, with a possible D match to TRBD2 (6 bases). This CDR3 has 15 residues. Trimming cost V 3 bases and J 4 bases, with 12 bases left between them. Germline CDR1 reads LNHDA; CDR2 reads SQIVND (reference sequence). The CDR3 DNA sequence: TGTGCCAGTAGTATTCGGAGGGGCAGCACCGGGGAGCTGTTTTTT. Translating it yields CASSIRRGSTGELFF.

The chain combines TRBV7-9 with TRBJ2-2; TRBD2 might be the D (6 bases). The CDR3 totals 15 residues. V was pared by 8 bases and J by 7 bases, with 20 bases between. From germline, CDR1 is SEHNR and CDR2 FQNEAQ (reference sequence). In DNA form, the CDR3 reads TGTGCCAGCCGTTCAAAGGAGGGGAGAATCGGGGAGCTGTTTTTT. Residues: CASRSKEGRIGELFF.

This clone was recorded once. The CDR3 here is CASGGQPPPATGANVLTF. CDR3 DNA: TGTGCCAGCGGGGGACAGCCACCTCCGGCTACTGGGGCCAACGTCCTGACTTTC. The chain employs TRBV28 and TRBJ2-6, with TRBD1 identical over 7 bases. The germline V gene encodes CDR1 MDHEN and CDR2 SYDVKM. The CDR3 is 18 residues long. J gave up 2 bases and V 8 bases, and 15 bases lay outside the gene matches.